Each of the 29 T cell receptor beta chains below was sequenced from the same sample in a study of shared clonotypes between healthy human individuals. Here immunoSEQ multiplex PCR was the method, and the copy in TCRdb shows in-frame clones only, minus some. Altogether about 1.1 million clones are present, 70% to 80% being singletons, with the ten largest covering 0.89%. Sequences were obtained from memory CD4+ T cells from PBMCs. The subset was: CD45RA-negative fraction. The source is a man between 18 and 35 years old in good health. Some clones in this sample may be carry-over from other donors' samples.

V gene TRBV29-1 combines with J gene TRBJ2-7; 8 nucleotides align to TRBD1. The germline CDR1 and CDR2 sequences are SQVTM and ANQGSEA. V shed 4 bases, J shed 4 bases, and the junction held 9 bases outside the gene matches. The CDR3 contains 14 residues. The chain's CDR3 is CSVALTGARYEQYF. The CDR3 DNA reads TGCAGCGTTGCTCTGACAGGGGCGAGGTACGAGCAGTACTTC.

The CDR3 nucleotides read TGTGCCAGCAGTTTAGCGGGACTAGCGGGAGGGTTGGGCTCCTACGAGCAGTACTTC. Translation gives CASSLAGLAGGLGSYEQYF. V gene TRBV27 combines with J gene TRBJ2-7, with 16 nucleotides matching TRBD2. V lost 2 bases, J lost 0 bases, and 7 bases stayed unmatched. There are 19 residues in the CDR3. Germline V gives CDR1 MNHEY, CDR2 SMNVEV (reference sequence).

The gene calls are TRBV10-3 and TRBJ1-2; D might be TRBD1 (5 bases). Trimming removed 6 bases from V and 0 bases from J, with 8 bases in between. CDR1 and CDR2 from the germline V gene are ENHRY and SYGVKD. This CDR3 is 13 amino acids long. CDR3 residues: CAIRDTANYGYTF. CDR3 nucleotides: TGTGCCATCAGGGACACCGCTAACTATGGCTACACCTTC.

This chain links TRBV27 with TRBJ2-6; no clear D gene. With 4 bases removed from V and 2 bases from J, the gap between germline ends came to 9 bases. The CDR3 consists of 15 residues. Germline CDR1 MNHEY, CDR2 SMNVEV (reference sequence). The CDR3 bases are TGTGCCAGCAGTTCCACAGTGGCTGGGGCCAACGTCCTGACTTTC. Protein product: CASSSTVAGANVLTF.

The CDR3 coding sequence is TGCGCCAGCAGCTTGGCCCCAGCGGGAGGGGGGACAGATACGCAGTATTTT. This encodes CASSLAPAGGGTDTQYF. J is TRBJ2-3 and V is TRBV5-1, with 10 bases fitting TRBD2. CDR3 length: 17 amino acids. Trimming removed 0 bases from V and 3 bases from J; junction bases left unmatched: 7. Germline V lookup: CDR1 SGHRS, CDR2 YFSETQ.

The CDR3 loop is CASSLSGGTVPPYEQYF. CDR3 bases: TGTGCCAGCAGCTTATCCGGGGGGACCGTTCCTCCCTACGAGCAGTACTTC. V and J are TRBV11-2 and TRBJ2-7; 7 nucleotides match TRBD2. The CDR3 consists of 17 residues. V trimming: 2 bases; J trimming: 2 bases; junction bases outside the gene matches: 12. CDR1 is SGHAT, CDR2 FQNNGV, per germline.

The V and J genes are TRBV27 and TRBJ1-3; no clear D gene. This CDR3 has 14 residues. Per the germline V gene, CDR1 is MNHEY and CDR2 is SMNVEV (reference sequence). The V end was cut by 6 bases, the J end by 4 bases, with 13 bases between. The CDR3 region is CASRELAVGNTIYF. The CDR3 nucleotides read TGTGCCAGCAGGGAGTTGGCAGTAGGAAACACCATATATTTT.

This chain links TRBV2 with TRBJ1-1; D perhaps matches TRBD1 (5 bases). In germline, CDR1 is SNHLY, CDR2 FYNNEI. V lost 7 bases and J lost 0, with 9 bases in between. The CDR3 sequence is 13 residues long. The CDR3 here is CASTLGLNTEAFF. CDR3 DNA: TGTGCCAGCACTCTGGGGCTGAACACTGAAGCTTTCTTT.

This rearrangement joins TRBV29-1 to TRBJ2-3; D call uncertain. Germline V gives CDR1 SQVTM, CDR2 ANQGSEA. Trimming took off 7 bases at V and 4 bases at J, with 9 bases between the two ends. The CDR3 runs 11 residues. Here the CDR3 reads CSGGLADTQYF. CDR3 in DNA: TGCAGCGGGGGTTTAGCAGATACGCAGTATTTT.

The chain carries TRBV15 and TRBJ1-3; no firm D call. V dropped 2 bases and J dropped 0 bases, with 5 bases sitting between them. The V gene's germline CDR1 is LNHNV and CDR2 YYDKDF (reference sequence). CDR3 length equals 14 residues. CDR3 sequence reads: CATSRYVSGNTIYF. DNA for the CDR3: TGTGCCACCAGCAGATATGTCTCTGGAAACACCATATATTTT.

This rearrangement joins TRBV4-1 to TRBJ1-5; perhaps TRBD1 as D (5 bases). V was pared by 1 base and J by 9 bases, with 16 bases between. Germline V lookup: CDR1 MGHRA, CDR2 YSYEKL. This CDR3 is built from 15 residues. CDR3 sequence (DNA): TGCGCCAGCAGCCAAGGGGTAGGGGTACTCGGGCCCCAGCATTTT. Its protein product is CASSQGVGVLGPQHF.

The V call is TRBV19, the J call TRBJ2-3; TRBD2 might be the D (5 bases). Trimming stripped 1 base from V and 8 bases from J, with 7 bases between. The length of the CDR3 is 12 residues. Germline assignment: CDR1 LNHDA and CDR2 SQIVND (reference sequence). The CDR3: CASSIVGSTQYF. CDR3 nucleotide sequence: TGTGCCAGTAGTATAGTAGGGAGTACGCAGTATTTT.

As concerns this clone: The sample contains more than one DNA sequence encoding this CDR3. This sequence joins TRBV18 and TRBJ2-4, with D perhaps matching TRBD1 (5 bases). V lost 6 bases and J lost 1, with 10 bases in between. From germline, CDR1 is KGHSH and CDR2 LQKENI. The CDR3 has 14 amino acids. The CDR3 DNA reads TGTGCCAGCTCCCGGGCAGGGGCCAAAAACATTCAGTACTTC. It is translated as CASSRAGAKNIQYF.

The table lists this clone with a few counts. This chain connects TRBV10-3 to TRBJ2-7; 8 positions agree with TRBD1. The CDR3 runs to 11 residues. The V segment lost 10 bases and the J segment 5 bases; nucleotides outside the gene matches: 4. Looked up from germline, CDR1 is ENHRY and CDR2 is SYGVKD. The CDR3 here is CATTGEHEQYF. DNA of the CDR3: TGTGCCACGACAGGGGAGCACGAGCAGTACTTC.

CDR3 amino acids: CASSLAGLGGGDTQYF. CDR3 sequence (DNA): TGTGCCAGCAGCTTAGCGGGGCTAGGGGGTGGGGATACGCAGTATTTT. V gene TRBV7-2 combines with J gene TRBJ2-3; D possibly corresponds to TRBD1 (6 bases). This CDR3 has 16 amino acids. Germline lookup yields CDR1 SGHTA and CDR2 FQGNSA. The V gene lost 0 bases and the J gene lost 6 bases, with 16 bases spanning the gap.

The V call is TRBV28, the J call TRBJ1-5; 7 bases are shared with TRBD1. Germline-derived CDR1 and CDR2 are MDHEN and SYDVKM. The CDR3 length is 15 residues. Trimming took 3 bases from V and 4 from J; bases not matched to a gene: 6. CDR3: CASSFPGQLNQPQHF. The CDR3 DNA follows: TGTGCCAGCAGTTTTCCGGGACAGCTTAATCAGCCCCAGCATTTT. Complete variable domain (other parts from reference TRBV28 and TRBJ1-5): DVKVTQSSRYLVKRTGEKVFLECVQDMDHENMFWYRQDPGLGLRLIYFSYDVKMKEKGDIPEGYSVSREKKERFSLILESASTNQTSMYLCASSFPGQLNQPQHFGDGTRLSIL.

V is TRBV7-2 and J is TRBJ2-1, with TRBD1 matching over 10 bases. Germline values: CDR1 SGHTA, CDR2 FQGNSA. The CDR3 is 15 residues long. After removal of 2 bases from V and 4 bases from J, the junction contained 2 bases not matched to a gene. This CDR3 reads CASSLQGQGYNEQFF. CDR3 DNA sequence: TGTGCCAGCAGCTTACAGGGACAGGGGTACAATGAGCAGTTCTTC.

The V call is TRBV4-2, the J call TRBJ2-1; 13 bases match TRBD2. Germline trimming cut 0 bases from V and 7 bases from J; bases unmatched to any gene: 12. This CDR3 is 19 amino acids long. Germline CDR1 reads LGHNA; CDR2 reads YNFKEQ. Here the CDR3 reads CASSQEALAGGLYRNEQFF. In DNA, the CDR3 is TGTGCCAGCAGCCAAGAGGCACTAGCGGGAGGGCTTTACAGGAATGAGCAGTTCTTC.

The rearrangement links TRBV5-1 to TRBJ2-6, with D possibly called TRBD1 or TRBD2 (5 bases each). CDR1 is SGHRS, CDR2 YFSETQ, per germline. The CDR3 is 16 amino acids. Trimming pared 0 bases from V and 4 bases from J, leaving 11 bases between. CDR3 region: CASSLGPGTGANVLTF. Here the CDR3 DNA reads TGCGCCAGCAGCTTGGGACCCGGGACCGGGGCCAACGTCCTGACTTTC. The whole variable domain, filled in from reference TRBV5-1 and TRBJ2-6, reads KAGVTQTPRYLIKTRGQQVTLSCSPISGHRSVSWYQQTPGQGLQFLFEYFSETQRNKGNFPGRFSGRQFSNSRSEMNVSTLELGDSALYLCASSLGPGTGANVLTFGAGSRLTVL.

The rearrangement links TRBV4-1 to TRBJ1-5; D might be TRBD1 (5 bases). V lost 0 bases, J lost 10 bases, and 10 bases lay in between. Germline CDR1 MGHRA, CDR2 YSYEKL. This CDR3 is 13 amino acids long. In nucleotides, the CDR3 is TGCGCCAGCAGCCAAGATGGCGACAGTCCCCAGCATTTT. Protein sequence: CASSQDGDSPQHF.

This chain joins TRBV2 and TRBJ1-2, with D possibly being TRBD1 (5 bases). This CDR3 has 14 residues. V lost 3 bases and J 6 bases, leaving 14 bases between the germline ends. Germline V gene lookup returns CDR1 SNHLY and CDR2 FYNNEI. Written as DNA, the CDR3 is TGTGCCAGCAGTGAGTGGGGGTATCAGGATGGCTACACCTTC. Its translation: CASSEWGYQDGYTF.

In this sample, this clone turned up once. The J gene is TRBJ2-6, the V gene TRBV19; the D gene is possibly TRBD2 (5 bases). Trimming pared 7 bases from V and 4 bases from J, leaving 17 bases between. The CDR3 runs to 16 residues. Germline-derived CDR1 and CDR2 are LNHDA and SQIVND (reference sequence). The CDR3 is CASTPSRRSGANVLTF. The DNA for the CDR3 is TGTGCCAGTACCCCCTCCCGGAGGTCCGGGGCCAACGTCCTGACTTTC.

J is TRBJ1-1 and V is TRBV27, with a weak D call TRBD1 (5 bases). CDR3 length: 13 amino acids. Trimming took 6 bases from V and 5 from J, leaving 13 bases between them. CDR1 and CDR2 (germline): MNHEY, SMNVEV (reference sequence). CDR3 sequence reads: CASRPNQGTEAFF. The CDR3 bases are TGTGCCAGCAGGCCCAACCAGGGAACTGAAGCTTTCTTT.

J is TRBJ2-1 and V is TRBV6-1; tentative D call: TRBD1 (5 bases). V was clipped by 7 bases and J by 4 bases, with 14 bases between them. CDR1 is MNHNS and CDR2 is SASEGT in the germline V gene. The CDR3 loop spans 14 amino acids. The CDR3 bases are TGTGCCAGCATTATGGCGACAGAGTACAATGAGCAGTTCTTC. It specifies CASIMATEYNEQFF.

In this sample, this clone turned up a few times. This chain joins TRBV2 and TRBJ1-4; 7 nucleotides match TRBD1. The trim removed 9 bases at V and 5 bases at J, leaving 9 bases unmatched. Germline lookup yields CDR1 SNHLY and CDR2 FYNNEI. The CDR3 has 14 residues. In DNA form, the CDR3 reads TGTGCCAGTAAGGGGACAGTTCGGAATGAAAAACTGTTTTTT. Translated: CASKGTVRNEKLFF.

J is TRBJ1-2 and V is TRBV19; 7 nucleotides match TRBD1. CDR3 length: 14 amino acids. Germline V gene data show CDR1 as LNHDA and CDR2 as SQIVND (reference sequence). The V and J ends lost 8 bases and 2 bases, in that order; junction bases with no gene match: 8. The CDR3 reads CASSSGTANYGYTF. The DNA of the CDR3 is TGTGCCAGTTCGTCCGGGACAGCGAACTATGGCTACACCTTC. The entire variable domain, with the rest obtained from reference TRBV19 and TRBJ1-2, is as follows: DGGITQSPKYLFRKEGQNVTLSCEQNLNHDAMYWYRQDPGQGLRLIYYSQIVNDFQKGDIAEGYSVSREKKESFPLTVTSAQKNPTAFYLCASSSGTANYGYTFGSGTRLTVV.

Concerning this clone: The sample contains more than one DNA sequence encoding this CDR3. The chain has TRBV30 and TRBJ2-6; D call uncertain. Trimming stripped 3 bases from V and 0 bases from J, with 3 bases between. From germline, CDR1 is GTSNPN and CDR2 SVGIG (reference sequence). The CDR3 is 13 residues long. The CDR3 loop is CAWSISGANVLTF. In DNA, the CDR3 is TGTGCCTGGAGCATCTCTGGGGCCAACGTCCTGACTTTC.

CDR3 sequence (DNA): TGTGCCAGCAGTTTTCGGCAGGGGGGAGGCTACGAGCAGTACTTC. Protein: CASSFRQGGGYEQYF. The V gene is TRBV27, the J gene TRBJ2-7; D possibly corresponds to TRBD1 (7 bases). The CDR3 has 15 amino acids. Trimming removed 3 bases from V and 3 bases from J, with 15 bases in between. Per the germline V gene, CDR1 is MNHEY and CDR2 is SMNVEV (reference sequence).

The chain recombines TRBV7-2 with TRBJ2-4; 9 nucleotides align to TRBD2. Germline values: CDR1 SGHTA, CDR2 FQGNSA. V gave up 4 bases and J gave up 0 bases; unmatched junction bases: 7. The CDR3 is made up of 17 amino acids. The CDR3 DNA follows: TGTGCCAGCAGCTCGCGGACTAGCGACCTAGCCAAAAACATTCAGTACTTC. Translating it yields CASSSRTSDLAKNIQYF.